These T cell receptor beta chains were read from a single sample in a study of blood T cell repertoires in COVID-19. The method was immunoSEQ multiplex PCR; TCRdb's version includes in-frame clones alone and lacks a portion of them. This table holds about 440,000 clones, 88% found once. Sample: peripheral blood. The receptors shown here come from a woman aged 50 to 65 with COVID-19, enrolled during active disease. CDR3s include the opening cysteine and the closing phenylalanine or tryptophan. D genes are given only for firm matches. Not all rows give a size; the values are once, few, many and, for expanded clones, a class.

>TRBV27|NA|NA|TRBJ2-1
TGTGCCAGCAGTTTCGGTGTCCCCATGTACAATGAGCAGTTCTTC
CASSFGVPMYNEQFF
>TRBV2|TRBD2|NA|TRBJ2-1
TGTGCCAGCAGTGTCCGGGGGGGCTCCTACAATGAGCAGTTCTTC
CASSVRGGSYNEQFF
>TRBV11-2|TRBD1|NA|TRBJ1-2
TGTGCCAGCAGCCCTGGACAGGGTTATGGCTACACCTTC
CASSPGQGYGYTF
>TRBV6-5|TRBD1|few|TRBJ2-7
TGTGCCACCCTAGGACAGGCGAGCTCCTACGAGCAGTACTTC
CATLGQASSYEQYF
>TRBV28|NA|NA|TRBJ2-3
TGTGCCAGCACAGCCCCGGGCAAGAGGGTTTATTATAATTTT
CASTAPGKRVYYNF
>TRBV5-6|NA|NA|TRBJ2-7
TGTGCCAGCAGCTTGGGTCTCTACTACGAGCAGTACTTC
CASSLGLYYEQYF
>TRBV3-1/TRBV3-2|TRBD1|NA|TRBJ2-3
TGTGCCAGCAGCCCTCGGACAGGGCTCACAGATACGCAGTATTTT
CASSPRTGLTDTQYF
>TRBV12-5|NA|NA|TRBJ1-2
TGTGCTAGTGGTTTGGTACTACAGCGGGGGAAACGGAATGGCTACACCTTC
CASGLVLQRGKRNGYTF
>TRBV24-1|NA|few|TRBJ2-1
TGTGCCACCAGTGATTTATCGGGGGAGAAGTTCTCCTACAATGAGCAGTTCTTC
CATSDLSGEKFSYNEQFF
>TRBV10-3|NA|NA|TRBJ1-1
TGTGCCATCAGTGAGGGGGAGAATGAAGCTTTCTTT
CAISEGENEAFF
>TRBV19|NA|NA|TRBJ1-2
TGTGCCAGCAGACAGGCCGACTATGGCTACACCTTC
CASRQADYGYTF
>TRBV3-1/TRBV3-2|NA|NA|TRBJ2-3
TGTGCCAGCAGCTTAGCAGCCGATACGCAGTATTTT
CASSLAADTQYF
>TRBV25-1|NA|NA|TRBJ2-6
TGTGCCAGCAGTGGAGGGTTTAGCGGCTCTGGGGCCAACGTCCTGACTTTC
CASSGGFSGSGANVLTF
>TRBV4-1|TRBD2|NA|TRBJ2-3
TGCGCCAGCAGCCATCCTAGCGGGGGGAGCACAGATACGCAGTATTTT
CASSHPSGGSTDTQYF
>TRBV10-3|TRBD1|NA|TRBJ2-6
TGTGCCATCAGTGTTCGAAGGACAGGGTTTAGTGGGGCCAACGTCCTGACTTTC
CAISVRRTGFSGANVLTF